A single sample is the source of the 15 T cell receptor beta chains below, sequenced in a study of STAT3 mutations in large granular lymphocyte leukemia. Study-wide findings and caveats: Every T-cell large granular lymphocyte leukemia patient had at least one immunodominant TCR beta clonotype.

No antigens are known for them. Assay: immunoSEQ multiplex PCR; the TCRdb copy retains only in-frame clones and omits some. The sample yields 30,000 to 35,000 clones, 60% to 85% seen once. Input material: peripheral blood mononuclear cells. All receptors derive from a woman in her forties or fifties with T-cell large granular lymphocyte leukemia. Some clones in this sample may be carry-over from other donors' samples.

The chain links TRBV7-9 to TRBJ1-1; perhaps TRBD1 as D (6 bases). The germline V gene encodes CDR1 SEHNR and CDR2 FQNEAQ (reference sequence). The CDR3 has 15 residues. The ends were cut back, 2 bases at V and 8 bases at J, with 18 bases in the middle. As DNA, the CDR3 is TGTGCCAGCAGCTTACTCGCTTCCAGACAGGTGGAAGCTTTCTTT. It translates to CASSLLASRQVEAFF.

The chain has TRBV19 and TRBJ1-5; D not certain. There are 14 residues in the CDR3. Germline V gives CDR1 LNHDA, CDR2 SQIVND (reference sequence). The ends were cut back, 6 bases at V and 3 bases at J, with 12 bases in the middle. This chain's CDR3 is CASSIWYDNQPQHF. In DNA, the CDR3 is TGTGCCAGTAGCATCTGGTACGACAATCAGCCCCAGCATTTT.

The CDR3 spells CASSSLVGGQINEQFF. CDR3 DNA sequence: TGTGCCAGTAGTTCCCTCGTAGGGGGGCAAATTAATGAGCAGTTCTTC. The chain uses TRBV19 and TRBJ2-1; either TRBD1 or TRBD2 may supply D (6 bases each). In germline, CDR1 is LNHDA, CDR2 SQIVND (reference sequence). With 5 bases removed from V and 7 bases from J, the gap between germline ends came to 21 bases. The CDR3 consists of 16 residues.

The chain is built from TRBV19 and TRBJ2-7; 8 bases line up with TRBD2. Looked up from germline, CDR1 is LNHDA and CDR2 is SQIVND (reference sequence). This CDR3 contains 15 residues. The ends lost 4 bases at V and 2 bases at J; junction bases unmatched: 7. CDR3: CASSSLAGGAYEQYF. The CDR3 DNA sequence: TGTGCCAGTAGTAGCTTGGCGGGAGGTGCCTACGAGCAGTACTTC. The full variable domain, its missing parts supplied by reference TRBV19 and TRBJ2-7, is DGGITQSPKYLFRKEGQNVTLSCEQNLNHDAMYWYRQDPGQGLRLIYYSQIVNDFQKGDIAEGYSVSREKKESFPLTVTSAQKNPTAFYLCASSSLAGGAYEQYFGPGTRLTVT.

The chain combines TRBV5-1 with TRBJ2-7, with a tentative D call TRBD2 (5 bases). This CDR3 has 14 residues. The V and J ends lost 2 bases and 6 bases respectively, with 15 bases between them. Looked up from germline, CDR1 is SGHRS and CDR2 is YFSETQ. The chain's CDR3 is CASSFGIGSSEQYF. In DNA, the CDR3 is TGCGCCAGCAGCTTCGGCATAGGGAGCAGCGAGCAGTACTTC.

The chain has TRBV27 and TRBJ1-2, with 9 bases that match TRBD1. Germline CDR1 MNHEY, CDR2 SMNVEV (reference sequence). The CDR3 is made up of 18 amino acids. V trimming: 3 bases; J trimming: 8 bases; junction bases outside the gene matches: 19. DNA for the CDR3: TGTGCCAGCAGTTTTCCCCCCCGGGACAGGGTGGGGTTTGGGGGCTACACCTTC. This codes for CASSFPPRDRVGFGGYTF.

V usage is TRBV5-4 and J usage is TRBJ1-2; 7 bases are shared with TRBD1. CDR1 is SGHNT, CDR2 YYREEE, per germline (reference sequence). The V segment lost 4 bases and the J segment 0 bases; nucleotides outside the gene matches: 6. The CDR3 spans 15 residues. CDR3 protein: CASSAFGTANYGYTF. The CDR3 nucleotides are TGTGCCAGCAGCGCCTTCGGGACAGCTAACTATGGCTACACCTTC.

The CDR3 nucleotides read TGCGCCAGCAGCTTGGTTTCGTCTAGCGGGAGGGCTGCAGATACGCAGTATTTT. Encoded protein: CASSLVSSSGRAADTQYF. The chain links TRBV5-1 to TRBJ2-3; 12 positions match TRBD2. Trimming cost V 0 bases and J 4 bases; bases outside gene matches: 9. The CDR3 covers 18 residues. Germline V CDR1 and CDR2: SGHRS, YFSETQ. Together with reference TRBV5-1 and TRBJ2-3, the CDR3 gives the full variable domain: KAGVTQTPRYLIKTRGQQVTLSCSPISGHRSVSWYQQTPGQGLQFLFEYFSETQRNKGNFPGRFSGRQFSNSRSEMNVSTLELGDSALYLCASSLVSSSGRAADTQYFGPGTRLTVL.

V usage is TRBV28 and J usage is TRBJ1-1; 7 bases align to TRBD1. Germline-derived CDR1 and CDR2 are MDHEN and SYDVKM. This CDR3 has 13 amino acids. V dropped 6 bases and J dropped 7; count of bases not matched to a gene: 8. The CDR3: CASRKDRDLEAFF. Written as DNA, the CDR3 is TGTGCCAGCAGGAAAGACAGGGACCTTGAAGCTTTCTTT.

The chain links TRBV30 to TRBJ2-7; 7 bases match TRBD1. The CDR3 spans 17 residues. The V and J ends lost 0 bases and 5 bases, in that order; junction bases with no gene match: 16. Germline loops: CDR1 GTSNPN, CDR2 SVGIG (reference sequence). DNA for the CDR3: TGTGCCTGGAGTGTACCCCGCCTGACAGGGAAGTTGAACGAGCAGTACTTC. This codes for CAWSVPRLTGKLNEQYF. The variable domain in full, completed from reference TRBV30 and TRBJ2-7, reads SQTIHQWPATLVQPVGSPLSLECTVEGTSNPNLYWYRQAAGRGLQLLFYSVGIGQISSEVPQNLSASRPQDRQFILSSKKLLLSDSGFYLCAWSVPRLTGKLNEQYFGPGTRLTVT.

V usage is TRBV6-5 and J usage is TRBJ2-7; the match to TRBD2 covers 7 bases. The V and J ends lost 8 bases and 3 bases, in that order; junction bases with no gene match: 7. Germline values: CDR1 MNHEY, CDR2 SVGAGI. The CDR3 has 13 residues. CDR3 in DNA: TGTGCCAGCTCCGGGACTACCTACTACGAGCAGTACTTC. Its protein is CASSGTTYYEQYF.

The J gene is TRBJ2-7, the V gene TRBV27; 9 nucleotides agree with TRBD2. CDR1 and CDR2 from the germline V gene are MNHEY and SMNVEV (reference sequence). Trimming took 5 bases from V and 6 from J; bases not matched to a gene: 8. The CDR3 loop spans 14 amino acids. CDR3 region: CASSAGLATAEQYF. CDR3 nucleotides: TGTGCCAGCAGTGCCGGACTAGCGACGGCCGAGCAGTACTTC.

J is TRBJ1-4 and V is TRBV5-1; the match to TRBD1 covers 9 bases. CDR1 is SGHRS and CDR2 is YFSETQ in the germline V gene. V gave up 0 bases and J gave up 0 bases; unmatched junction bases: 3. The CDR3 extends over 17 amino acids. CDR3 in DNA: TGCGCCAGCAGCTTGGCCGGACAGGGGACAACTAATGAAAAACTGTTTTTT. Amino acids: CASSLAGQGTTNEKLFF.

The gene calls are TRBV29-1 and TRBJ1-2; TRBD1 matches at 9 bases. The CDR3 consists of 15 residues. Germline V CDR1 and CDR2: SQVTM, ANQGSEA. V lost 1 base to trimming and J lost 4 bases; unmatched junction nucleotides: 7. This CDR3 reads CSVEVRGQGGYGYTF. DNA of the CDR3: TGCAGCGTTGAAGTCCGGGGACAGGGTGGCTATGGCTACACCTTC.

The chain employs TRBV7-9 and TRBJ2-7; tentative D call: TRBD2 (6 bases). V lost 0 bases and J lost 5, with 11 bases in between. The CDR3 extends over 14 amino acids. Germline loops: CDR1 SEHNR, CDR2 FQNEAQ (reference sequence). CDR3 DNA: TGTGCCAGCAGCTTAGCGGAGGGCCGGAACGAGCAGTACTTC. This codes for CASSLAEGRNEQYF.